These T cell receptor beta chains were read from a single sample in a study of post-analysis software for immune sequencing data. TCRdb analysed the PCR reads with MiXCR anew, one entry per CDR3 protein. The sample records about 800,000 distinct CDR3 sequences, roughly 30% being singletons. What was sequenced was blood. The receptor set was obtained from a girl between 10 and 17 years old with multiple sclerosis. The CDR3 runs from the conserved cysteine through the conserved F or W. Each record gives: J gene, D gene, V gene, clone size, CDR3 protein, CDR3 DNA. A D gene is named only where the DNA matches it firmly. Where a row states a size, it is once, few, many or the class of an expanded clone; other rows omit it.

TRBJ2-1 | - | TRBV5-1 | few | CASSLDSPTYNEQFF | TGCGCCAGCAGCCTGGACAGTCCTACCTACAATGAGCAGTTCTTC
TRBJ2-3 | TRBD2 | TRBV20-1 | few | CSAAGLAGGSRDTQYF | TGCAGTGCCGCCGGACTAGCGGGAGGTAGTAGAGATACGCAGTATTTT
TRBJ1-6 | - | TRBV6-5 | few | CASSYAQGSPLHF | TGTGCCAGCAGTTATGCGCAGGGGTCACCCCTCCACTTT
TRBJ2-1 | TRBD2 | TRBV11-2 | few | CASSLGFGWGGHNEQFF | TGTGCCAGCAGCTTAGGGTTCGGATGGGGGGGACACAATGAGCAGTTCTTC
TRBJ1-1 | - | TRBV7-8 | - | CASSLGRAGMNTEAFF | TGTGCCAGCAGCTTAGGCCGGGCAGGGATGAACACTGAAGCTTTCTTT
TRBJ2-4 | TRBD1 | TRBV28 | few | CASSRPNRGTKNIQYF | TGTGCCAGCAGTAGACCAAACAGGGGAACCAAAAACATTCAGTACTTC
TRBJ1-1 | - | TRBV29-1 | - | CSVKQVFNTEAFF | TGCAGCGTTAAACAGGTTTTTAACACTGAAGCTTTCTTT
TRBJ2-1 | - | TRBV7-2 | few | CASSLGVAVTNEQFF | TGTGCCAGCAGCTTAGGGGTAGCGGTAACTAATGAGCAGTTCTTC
TRBJ1-2 | TRBD1 | TRBV5-1 | - | CASSLATGGRTTNYGYTF | TGCGCCAGCAGCTTGGCTACAGGGGGACGCACAACTAACTATGGCTACACCTTC
TRBJ2-5 | TRBD2 | TRBV5-1 | - | CASSLSLAGGQTQYF | TGCGCCAGCAGCTTGTCGCTAGCGGGGGGCCAGACCCAGTACTTC
TRBJ2-7 | - | TRBV4-3 | - | CASSPGAGPYEQYF | TGCGCCAGCAGTCCCGGGGCAGGGCCCTACGAGCAGTACTTC
TRBJ2-1 | TRBD1 | TRBV5-6 | - | CASSWGQAPSYNEQFF | TGTGCCAGCAGCTGGGGACAGGCACCCTCCTACAATGAGCAGTTCTTC
TRBJ1-6 | - | TRBV24-1 | - | CATRAGRSISSYNSPLHF | TGTGCCACCAGGGCTGGACGCTCCATAAGCTCCTATAATTCACCCCTCCACTTT
TRBJ1-2 | - | TRBV12-3/TRBV12-4 | few | CASSRGGEGLYGYTF | TGTGCCAGCAGCCGCGGTGGGGAAGGGCTCTATGGCTACACCTTC
TRBJ2-5 | - | TRBV24-1 | few | CATSDSFIRETQYF | TGTGCCACCAGTGATTCATTTATTAGGGAGACCCAGTACTTC
TRBJ2-1 | TRBD1 | TRBV6-1 | - | CASTRRGQGSNEQFF | TGTGCCAGCACCAGGAGGGGACAGGGTAGCAATGAGCAGTTCTTC
TRBJ2-7 | TRBD2 | TRBV12-3/TRBV12-4 | - | CASSRSTSGQTYEQYF | TGTGCCAGCAGCCGATCCACTAGCGGGCAAACTTACGAGCAGTACTTC
TRBJ2-5 | TRBD1 | TRBV7-8 | - | CASSSMRDRGQETQYF | TGTGCCAGCAGCTCGATGCGGGACAGGGGGCAAGAGACCCAGTACTTC
TRBJ2-3 | - | TRBV7-8 | - | CASSPGPVRGTQYF | TGTGCCAGCAGCCCCGGGCCTGTCAGAGGCACGCAGTATTTT
TRBJ2-2 | TRBD2 | TRBV6-1 | few | CASSKGLAGVSTGELFF | TGTGCCAGCAGCAAGGGACTAGCGGGGGTTTCCACCGGGGAGCTGTTTTTT
TRBJ1-5 | TRBD1 | TRBV20-1 | few | CSARGQGYQPQHF | TGCAGTGCTCGGGGACAGGGTTATCAGCCCCAGCATTTT
TRBJ1-2 | TRBD1 | TRBV12-3/TRBV12-4 | few | CASSPHKDRGLGYTF | TGTGCCAGCAGTCCGCACAAGGACAGGGGGCTTGGCTACACCTTC
TRBJ2-5 | - | TRBV20-1 | - | CSARTTYNQETQYF | TGCAGTGCTAGGACGACGTACAACCAAGAGACCCAGTACTTC